This TCR beta chain was retrieved from a study of cytomegalovirus exposure and HLA in healthy donors. Background on the study: In an earlier analysis, around 120 million unique TCR beta sequences were found from some 200 million T cells. Whole-study findings and limits: Listed as cytomegalovirus-associated were about 160 TCR beta chains. A few chains linked to CMV were shown in vitro to be specific for CMV antigens.

As to this clone: Antigen: not known.

The PCR had 60 Vbeta and 13 Jbeta primers. The method was immunoSEQ multiplex PCR; TCRdb's version includes in-frame clones alone and lacks a portion of them. This sample has more than 95,000 clones; around three quarters occur once, and the top ten carry around 4%. This CDR3 spans 12 amino acids. V was pared by 5 bases and J by 6 bases, with 2 bases of the junction left unmatched. Germline V CDR1 and CDR2: SGHTA, FQGNSA. This receptor was taken from a man aged 40-55 years in good health and CMV-seronegative. The sample taken for sequencing was PBMCs. The rearrangement links TRBV7-2 to TRBJ2-3, with TRBD1 matching 7 bases. The CDR3 DNA is TGTGCCAGCAGCCAGACAGGGGATACGCAGTATTTT. As protein: CASSQTGDTQYF.